A single sample is the source of the 15 T cell receptor beta chains below, sequenced in a study of shared T cell receptors in the human thymus. The assay was immunoSEQ multiplex PCR, and TCRdb's table has in-frame clones only and misses some. The sample records hundreds of thousands of clones, around 89% being singletons. The sample was also linked to a second study, of human thymus T cells.

Sequencing used thymocytes. The receptors here all came from a boy younger than two with a congenital heart defect.

The chain is built from TRBV7-9 and TRBJ1-3; TRBD1 matches 12 bases. The V and J ends lost 6 bases and 4 bases, in that order; junction bases with no gene match: 7. The CDR3 runs to 16 residues. Germline lookup yields CDR1 SEHNR and CDR2 FQNEAQ (reference sequence). The CDR3: CASRRDRGQTGNTIYF. The CDR3 DNA follows: TGTGCCAGCAGGCGGGACAGGGGGCAGACCGGAAACACCATATATTTT.

V gene TRBV30 combines with J gene TRBJ2-5; a weak D match, TRBD2 (5 bases). Trimming cost V 0 bases and J 5 bases, with 19 bases left between them. The germline V gene encodes CDR1 GTSNPN and CDR2 SVGIG (reference sequence). This CDR3 contains 16 residues. CDR3 DNA: TGTGCCTGGAGTGTACTATCCCGGGGTGCCTCCGAGACCCAGTACTTC. It encodes CAWSVLSRGASETQYF.

The chain uses TRBV11-3 and TRBJ2-7, with D possibly TRBD1 on 6 matching bases. There are 14 residues in the CDR3. The V and J ends lost 5 bases and 5 bases respectively, with 16 bases between them. CDR1 SGHNT and CDR2 YENEEA come from the germline V gene. The CDR3 sequence is CASSRRTDPHEQYF. CDR3 DNA sequence: TGTGCCAGCAGCCGCAGGACAGACCCCCACGAGCAGTACTTC.

This chain links TRBV4-3 with TRBJ2-3; TRBD1 is a possible D gene (6 bases). Germline V gene sequence: CDR1 LGHNA, CDR2 YSLEER. The CDR3 has 17 amino acids. V shed 1 base and J shed 6 bases, with 20 bases lying between them. The DNA of the CDR3 is TGCGCCAGCAGCCAAGTACCGTCGGTAGGGGGATCGGATACGCAGTATTTT. It translates to CASSQVPSVGGSDTQYF.

The chain has TRBV6-1 and TRBJ1-6; D is possibly TRBD1 (5 bases). V was pared by 3 bases and J by 8 bases, with 17 bases between. This CDR3 spans 16 amino acids. Germline-derived CDR1 and CDR2 are MNHNS and SASEGT. The CDR3 here is CASSDGGKFLDSPLHF. DNA of the CDR3: TGTGCCAGCAGTGACGGGGGGAAGTTCCTTGATTCACCCCTCCACTTT.

This sequence joins TRBV4-2 and TRBJ2-2; 7 bases line up with TRBD2. The germline V gene has CDR1 LGHNA and CDR2 YNFKEQ. J lost 3 bases, V lost 3 bases, and 13 bases had no gene match. The CDR3 consists of 18 residues. The CDR3: CASSHQTSPSQDTGELFF. The CDR3, as DNA: TGTGCCAGCAGCCACCAGACTAGCCCCAGTCAGGACACCGGGGAGCTGTTTTTT.

This clone occurred once. This sequence joins TRBV19 and TRBJ2-7; a possible D gene is TRBD2 (6 bases). CDR1 and CDR2 from the germline V gene are LNHDA and SQIVND (reference sequence). CDR3 length: 17 residues. V was shortened by 6 bases and J by 2 bases, with 23 bases between the two germline ends. CDR3 protein: CASRARSGGGPPYEQYF. CDR3 nucleotide sequence: TGTGCCAGTAGGGCTCGCTCCGGGGGTGGACCCCCCTACGAGCAGTACTTC.

The chain employs TRBV14 and TRBJ2-7, with 7 bases fitting TRBD1. The CDR3 contains 16 residues. Trimming removed 1 base from V and 3 bases from J; junction bases left unmatched: 9. In germline, CDR1 is SGHDN, CDR2 FVKESK. Written as DNA, the CDR3 is TGTGCCAGCAGCCAAGGAAACGAACAGGGGATCTACGAGCAGTACTTC. This gives the protein CASSQGNEQGIYEQYF.

This chain joins TRBV6-5 and TRBJ2-5; 11 bases map to TRBD2. The DNA end lines up better with TRBJ2-7; the J call may be wrong. Germline V gene sequence: CDR1 MNHEY, CDR2 SVGAGI. The CDR3 length is 15 residues. The CDR3 spells CASRRLAGTQYEQYF. The CDR3 DNA follows: TGTGCCAGCAGGCGACTAGCGGGAACCCAATACGAGCAGTACTTC.

This clone appeared a single time. The V call is TRBV2, the J call TRBJ2-2, with 9 nucleotides matching TRBD2. The CDR3 totals 16 residues. J gave up 5 bases and V 4 bases, and 8 bases lay outside the gene matches. Per germline, CDR1 SNHLY and CDR2 FYNNEI. The CDR3 DNA is TGTGCCAGCAGTGTAGGGCGGGAGGGCCCAACCGGGGAGCTGTTTTTT. Amino acid sequence: CASSVGREGPTGELFF.

This rearrangement joins TRBV12-5 to TRBJ1-2, with D possibly matching TRBD1 (5 bases). Germline CDR1 reads LGHNT; CDR2 reads FRNRAP. CDR3 length equals 15 residues. Trimming removed 3 bases at V and 4 bases at J, with 15 bases between. This chain's CDR3 is CASGFTGTEAYGYTF. The CDR3 DNA follows: TGTGCTAGTGGTTTCACAGGAACAGAGGCCTATGGCTACACCTTC.

This chain joins TRBV30 and TRBJ2-3; D perhaps matches TRBD1 (5 bases). V was pared by 0 bases and J by 4 bases, with 5 bases between. CDR1 GTSNPN and CDR2 SVGIG come from the germline V gene (reference sequence). The CDR3 runs 12 residues. This CDR3 is CAWSVGADTQYF. Here the CDR3 DNA reads TGTGCCTGGAGTGTAGGGGCAGATACGCAGTATTTT.

The chain couples TRBV5-1 to TRBJ2-3; D is unresolved. CDR3 length: 14 amino acids. The germline V gene encodes CDR1 SGHRS and CDR2 YFSETQ. Trimming stripped 6 bases from V and 3 bases from J, with 14 bases between. CDR3 residues: CASKERVRTDTQYF. The CDR3 nucleotides are TGCGCCAGCAAAGAACGGGTTCGGACAGATACGCAGTATTTT.

The chain combines TRBV28 with TRBJ2-1, with 12 bases identical to TRBD2. J was trimmed by 9 bases and V by 7 bases; bases with no gene match: 22. The CDR3 spans 19 residues. The germline V gene encodes CDR1 MDHEN and CDR2 SYDVKM. The CDR3 spells CASTPNLLSLAGGPGEQFF. The CDR3 region has the DNA TGTGCCAGCACCCCAAACCTGCTTTCCCTAGCGGGAGGGCCAGGTGAGCAGTTCTTC. The variable domain in full, with the rest retrieved from reference TRBV28 and TRBJ2-1, is DVKVTQSSRYLVKRTGEKVFLECVQDMDHENMFWYRQDPGLGLRLIYFSYDVKMKEKGDIPEGYSVSREKKERFSLILESASTNQTSMYLCASTPNLLSLAGGPGEQFFGPGTRLTVL.

This clone was seen just once. J is TRBJ2-7 and V is TRBV7-2, with D perhaps matching TRBD2 (6 bases). V lost 4 bases and J 2 bases, leaving 12 bases between the germline ends. The CDR3 is 14 residues long. The germline V gene encodes CDR1 SGHTA and CDR2 FQGNSA. CDR3 residues: CASSYRDSPYEQYF. The CDR3 region has the DNA TGTGCCAGCAGCTACCGGGACTCTCCCTACGAGCAGTACTTC. Complete variable domain (other parts from reference TRBV7-2 and TRBJ2-7): GAGVSQSPSNKVTEKGKDVELRCDPISGHTALYWYRQSLGQGLEFLIYFQGNSAPDKSGLPSDRFSAERTGGSVSTLTIQRTQQEDSAVYLCASSYRDSPYEQYFGPGTRLTVT.